This T cell receptor (beta chain) was obtained from a study of blood T cell repertoires in COVID-19. Study summary: From the United States, Italy and Spain came samples of acute and convalescent COVID-19.

Original data processing: Reference gene primers were amplified, and this amplification served to estimate nucleated cell counts. TCRdb keeps only in-frame clones here, not all; method: immunoSEQ multiplex PCR. The V and J calls and clone size were taken over from that table, and D and trimming were inferred from the DNA. This table has roughly 120,000 clones, approximately 79% appearing once. The ends were cut back, 3 bases at V and 3 bases at J, with 8 bases in the middle. The germline V gene has CDR1 PRHDT and CDR2 FYEKMQ (reference sequence). The CDR3 is 13 amino acids. Sequencing was performed on peripheral blood. The receptor was isolated from a man aged 45-65 years with acute or convalescent COVID-19. The V and J genes are TRBV13 and TRBJ2-5; tentatively, D is TRBD2 (5 bases). Written as DNA, the CDR3 is TGTGCCAGCAGCTTTGGACTGGAAGAGACCCAGTACTTC. It encodes CASSFGLEETQYF. Full variable domain (outside the CDR3, taken from reference TRBV13 and TRBJ2-5): AAGVIQSPRHLIKEKRETATLKCYPIPRHDTVYWYQQGPGQDPQFLISFYEKMQSDKGSIPDRFSAQQFSDYHSELNMSSLELGDSALYFCASSFGLEETQYFGPGTRLLVL.